The 22 T cell receptor beta chains reported below all come from one sample, sequenced in a study of T cells in Graves' hyperthyroidism and ophthalmopathy. TCR beta CDR3 sequences were amplified from RNA transcripts. A set of HTBI primers served as the primers for a first-round RT-PCR of the TCR CDR3. TCRdb re-analysed the multiplex PCR reads in MiXCR, keeping a single row per CDR3 protein. The data contain roughly 350,000 distinct CDR3 sequences, more than 12% of them singletons. Input material: blood. The receptor source for this set is a woman aged 25 to 39 with Graves' ophthalmopathy.

There are many counts of this clonotype. The chain has TRBV5-1 and TRBJ2-3; TRBD2 agrees at 12 bases. The V and J ends lost 4 bases and 4 bases, in that order; junction bases with no gene match: 7. The length of the CDR3 is 16 residues. Germline V gene sequence: CDR1 SGHRS, CDR2 YFSETQ. The DNA of the CDR3 is TGCGCCAGCAGCATCAGGACTAGCGGGGTTTCAGATACGCAGTATTTT. The encoded protein is CASSIRTSGVSDTQYF.

This rearrangement joins TRBV7-2 to TRBJ2-7, with D possibly called TRBD1 or TRBD2 (5 bases each). Looked up from germline, CDR1 is SGHTA and CDR2 is FQGNSA. This CDR3 is 11 amino acids long. Trimming removed 5 bases at V and 5 bases at J, with 7 bases between. The CDR3 nucleotides read TGTGCCAGCAGCGGGGGTCACGAGCAGTACTTC. This gives the protein CASSGGHEQYF.

This chain links TRBV19 with TRBJ1-5; D call uncertain. The germline gives CDR1 LNHDA, CDR2 SQIVND (reference sequence). Trimming shortened V by 3 bases and J by 0 bases, and 18 bases separated the two germline ends. This CDR3 is 18 amino acids long. CDR3 region: CASSIVSGYGFSNQPQHF. The CDR3 bases are TGTGCCAGTAGTATCGTAAGTGGCTATGGGTTTAGCAATCAGCCCCAGCATTTT. The full variable domain, in which reference TRBV19 and TRBJ1-5 provide the parts outside the CDR3, is DGGITQSPKYLFRKEGQNVTLSCEQNLNHDAMYWYRQDPGQGLRLIYYSQIVNDFQKGDIAEGYSVSREKKESFPLTVTSAQKNPTAFYLCASSIVSGYGFSNQPQHFGDGTRLSIL.

V gene TRBV5-1 combines with J gene TRBJ2-5; 9 positions agree with TRBD2. This CDR3 is built from 16 residues. The trim removed 6 bases at V and 5 bases at J, leaving 14 bases unmatched. CDR1 is SGHRS and CDR2 is YFSETQ in the germline V gene. The CDR3 spells CASNTGRRGGWETQYF. CDR3 DNA: TGCGCCAGCAACACCGGCAGGCGGGGGGGCTGGGAGACCCAGTACTTC.

At least ten counts were recorded for this clonotype. This chain joins TRBV5-8 and TRBJ1-4; D might be TRBD1 (6 bases). Germline V gene data show CDR1 as SGHTS and CDR2 as YDEGEE. With 4 bases removed from V and 5 bases from J, the gap between germline ends came to 15 bases. The CDR3 is 15 residues long. CDR3 sequence: CASSPYRAGNEKLFF. The CDR3 coding sequence is TGTGCCAGCAGCCCGTACAGGGCTGGAAATGAAAAACTGTTTTTT.

The V gene is TRBV6-2 or TRBV6-3, the J gene TRBJ2-5; 7 bases are shared with TRBD1. The germline CDR1 and CDR2 sequences are MNHEY and SVGEGT. The CDR3 has 14 amino acids. The ends lost 7 bases at V and 7 bases at J; junction bases unmatched: 12. The CDR3 here is CASNPDRQLVTQYF. As DNA, the CDR3 is TGTGCCAGCAACCCGGACAGGCAATTGGTGACCCAGTACTTC.

This clonotype was recorded at least ten times. The rearrangement joins TRBV28 to TRBJ1-1; D is undetermined. Trimming stripped 3 bases from V and 4 bases from J, with 6 bases between. CDR3 length: 12 amino acids. Per germline, CDR1 MDHEN and CDR2 SYDVKM. CDR3 protein: CASSFLRTEAFF. CDR3 DNA sequence: TGTGCCAGCAGTTTTCTACGCACTGAAGCTTTCTTT.

This clonotype was recorded at least ten times. This rearrangement joins TRBV13 to TRBJ1-1, with a possible D match to TRBD1 (5 bases). Looked up from germline, CDR1 is PRHDT and CDR2 is FYEKMQ (reference sequence). With 0 bases removed from V and 5 bases from J, the gap between germline ends came to 10 bases. CDR3 length: 14 residues. The CDR3 sequence: CASSLGARVTEAFF. The CDR3 bases are TGTGCCAGCAGCTTAGGGGCCAGGGTTACTGAAGCTTTCTTT.

This clonotype has ten or more counts. The chain's CDR3 is CASSLAPGLAGDNEQFF. The CDR3, as DNA: TGCGCCAGCAGCTTGGCACCGGGACTAGCGGGGGACAATGAGCAGTTCTTC. The chain carries TRBV5-1 and TRBJ2-1; TRBD2 matches 14 bases. Germline CDR1 is SGHRS and CDR2 is YFSETQ. Trimming took 0 bases from V and 5 from J; bases not matched to a gene: 4. The CDR3 runs to 17 residues.

The rearrangement links TRBV5-6 to TRBJ2-1; D gene uncertain. The V gene lost 4 bases and the J gene lost 8 bases, with 7 bases spanning the gap. Germline loops: CDR1 SGHDT, CDR2 YYEEEE. This CDR3 contains 11 residues. Written as DNA, the CDR3 is TGTGCCAGCAGCATAGGCTATGAGCAGTTCTTC. The encoded protein is CASSIGYEQFF.

There are a few counts of this clonotype. The chain is built from TRBV20-1 and TRBJ2-2; D uncertain. The CDR3 length is 12 residues. V was trimmed by 0 bases and J by 7 bases, leaving 6 bases between them. Germline loops: CDR1 DFQATT, CDR2 SNEGSKA (reference sequence). The CDR3 nucleotides read TGCAGTGCTAGAGATCGAGGCGGGGAGCTGTTTTTT. It is translated as CSARDRGGELFF.

This clonotype was seen at least ten times. The chain links TRBV7-9 to TRBJ1-1; a weak D match, TRBD1 (5 bases). V lost 8 bases and J lost 4, with 14 bases in between. The germline gives CDR1 SEHNR, CDR2 FQNEAQ (reference sequence). The CDR3 extends over 13 amino acids. CDR3: CASSQMGGTEAFF. The CDR3 DNA follows: TGTGCCAGCTCCCAAATGGGGGGCACTGAAGCTTTCTTT. Full variable domain (missing parts from reference TRBV7-9 and TRBJ1-1): DTGVSQNPRHKITKRGQNVTFRCDPISEHNRLYWYRQTLGQGPEFLTYFQNEAQLEKSRLLSDRFSAERPKGSFSTLEIQRTEQGDSAMYLCASSQMGGTEAFFGQGTRLTVV.

The chain has TRBV28 and TRBJ2-2; 10 bases are shared with TRBD2. V shed 6 bases, J shed 6 bases, and the junction held 7 bases outside the gene matches. The CDR3 sequence is 15 residues long. CDR1 is MDHEN and CDR2 is SYDVKM in the germline V gene. CDR3 loop: CASRDGTSAPGELFF. The CDR3 DNA reads as TGTGCCAGCAGGGACGGGACTAGCGCCCCCGGGGAGCTGTTTTTT.

This clonotype was detected many times. The chain combines TRBV27 with TRBJ1-6, with 7 bases lining up with TRBD1. V lost 6 bases, J lost 7 bases, and 0 bases stayed unmatched. Germline-derived CDR1 and CDR2 are MNHEY and SMNVEV (reference sequence). The CDR3 sequence is 12 residues long. The CDR3 DNA follows: TGTGCCAGCAGGACAGGGAATTCACCCCTCCACTTT. Translation gives CASRTGNSPLHF.

On this clonotype itself: This may be a read error, as it is one base from a much larger clone. The rearrangement joins TRBV2 to TRBJ2-1; 9 bases map to TRBD1. This CDR3 spans 14 amino acids. Germline V gene sequence: CDR1 SNHLY, CDR2 FYNNEI. The V segment lost 3 bases and the J segment 7 bases; nucleotides outside the gene matches: 4. The CDR3 DNA reads TGTGCCAGCAGTGAGGGACAGGGCGTAAATGAGCAGTTCTTC. It translates to CASSEGQGVNEQFF.

This clonotype was detected many times. The chain joins TRBV20-1 to TRBJ2-2, with TRBD2 identical over 9 bases. With V trimmed by 3 bases and J by 4 bases, 12 bases remained unmatched. Per germline, CDR1 DFQATT and CDR2 SNEGSKA (reference sequence). The CDR3 runs 17 residues. In DNA, the CDR3 is TGCAGTGCTAGTTTTAGCGGGGGCACACTTCCCACCGGGGAGCTGTTTTTT. Translated, it gives CSASFSGGTLPTGELFF.

The genes are TRBV20-1 and TRBJ2-7; 7 bases align to TRBD2. CDR3 length: 14 amino acids. CDR1 and CDR2 (germline): DFQATT, SNEGSKA (reference sequence). V lost 2 bases to trimming and J lost 2 bases; unmatched junction nucleotides: 6. The CDR3 DNA reads as TGCAGTGCTAGACTAAACGGGGGGACCTACGAGCAGTACTTC. Residues: CSARLNGGTYEQYF.

As to this clonotype: Since a much larger clone is just one base distant, this may be a read error. This chain joins TRBV18 and TRBJ2-1, with D possibly matching TRBD1 (6 bases). The CDR3 runs to 13 residues. The germline V gene encodes CDR1 KGHSH and CDR2 LQKENI. CDR3 protein: CASSMNQRTEQLF. CDR3 DNA: TGTGCCAGCTCAATGAACCAACGGACAGAGCAGCTCTTC.

This clonotype was seen many times. The chain recombines TRBV20-1 with TRBJ1-2; weak D call: TRBD1 (5 bases). From germline, CDR1 is DFQATT and CDR2 SNEGSKA (reference sequence). The CDR3 is 11 residues long. The V end was cut by 3 bases, the J end by 6 bases, with 8 bases between. Here the CDR3 DNA reads TGCAGTGCTAGTTGGGGGAATGGCTACACCTTC. Residues: CSASWGNGYTF.

In the case of this clonotype: Being one base from a much bigger clone, this may be a read error. The rearrangement links TRBV6-2 or TRBV6-3 to TRBJ1-5; weak D call: TRBD1 (5 bases). Germline values: CDR1 MNHEY, CDR2 SVGEGT. Trimming left V 5 bases short and J 0 bases short, with 8 bases between. The CDR3 contains 14 residues. The CDR3 nucleotides are TGTGCCAGCAGTCCGACAGTTAGCAATCAGCCCCAGCATTTT. Translated, it gives CASSPTVSNQPQHF.

Only a few counts were recorded for this clonotype. The V gene is TRBV2, the J gene TRBJ1-1; no definite D call. Trimming removed 10 bases at V and 11 bases at J, with 20 bases between. This CDR3 contains 12 residues. CDR1 and CDR2 (germline): SNHLY, FYNNEI. The CDR3 region is CATRGIKASAFF. The CDR3 nucleotides are TGTGCCACTCGCGGGATAAAAGCGTCGGCTTTCTTT.

Ten or more counts support this clonotype. The CDR3 sequence is CASSSARDGLTDTQYF. CDR3 nucleotides: TGTGCCAGCAGTTCCGCCCGGGACGGTCTCACAGATACGCAGTATTTT. J is TRBJ2-3 and V is TRBV12-3 or TRBV12-4; D tentatively fits TRBD1 or TRBD2 (5 bases each). Trimming removed 4 bases at V and 2 bases at J, with 16 bases between. This CDR3 spans 16 amino acids.